This T cell receptor beta chain is from a study of blood T cells in healthy people across ages. Sample-barcoded 5' priming and a J-beta primer mix drove a second PCR of about 6 to 11 cycles. TCRdb reprocessed the 5' RACE reads via MiXCR and lists one record per CDR3 protein. Found here are 1.5 million to 2 million distinct CDR3 sequences, 49% of them singletons; the top ten hold 2.1%. The clonotype comes from a woman aged 40 to 50 in good health. Sequenced: blood.

This chain's CDR3 is CASSQGQGGPYNEQFF. As DNA, the CDR3 is TGTGCCAGCAGCCAAGGTCAGGGCGGCCCCTACAATGAGCAGTTCTTC. The chain has TRBV14 and TRBJ2-1; a possible D gene is TRBD1 (5 bases). V was pared by 1 base and J by 2 bases, with 12 bases between. Germline assignment: CDR1 SGHDN and CDR2 FVKESK. The CDR3 length is 16 residues. Supplemented by reference TRBV14 and TRBJ2-1, the full variable domain reads EAGVTQFPSHSVIEKGQTVTLRCDPISGHDNLYWYRRVMGKEIKFLLHFVKESKQDESGMPNNRFLAERTGGTYSTLKVQPAELEDSGVYFCASSQGQGGPYNEQFFGPGTRLTVL.